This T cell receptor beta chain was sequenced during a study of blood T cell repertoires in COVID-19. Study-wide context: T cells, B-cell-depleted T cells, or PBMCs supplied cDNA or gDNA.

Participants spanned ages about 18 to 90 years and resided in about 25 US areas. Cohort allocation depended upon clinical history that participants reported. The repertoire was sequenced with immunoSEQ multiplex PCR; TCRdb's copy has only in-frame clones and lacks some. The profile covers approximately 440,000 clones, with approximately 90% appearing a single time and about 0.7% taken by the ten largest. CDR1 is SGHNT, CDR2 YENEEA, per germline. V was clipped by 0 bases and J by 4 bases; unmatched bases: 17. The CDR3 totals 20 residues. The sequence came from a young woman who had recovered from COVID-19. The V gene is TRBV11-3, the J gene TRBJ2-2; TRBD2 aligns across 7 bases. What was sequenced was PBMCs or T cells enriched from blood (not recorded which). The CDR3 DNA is TGTGCCAGCAGCTTAGATGGGTCCCGCGGGGGAAGCCCGAGCACCGGGGAGCTGTTTTTT. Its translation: CASSLDGSRGGSPSTGELFF. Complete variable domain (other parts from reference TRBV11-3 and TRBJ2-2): EAGVVQSPRYKIIEKKQPVAFWCNPISGHNTLYWYLQNLGQGPELLIRYENEEAVDDSQLPKDRFSAERLKGVDSTLKIQPAELGDSAVYLCASSLDGSRGGSPSTGELFFGEGSRLTVL.